The clone carrying this T cell receptor beta chain appeared a single time. Antigen unknown. The record originates from a study of T cells in Graves' hyperthyroidism and ophthalmopathy. Study findings and constraints: Ophthalmopathy stood apart from stable hyperthyroidism in a 13 V-J model.

Patients affected by ophthalmopathy presented a Clinical Activity Score of at least 3, a NOSPECS grade of at least 4, and disease duration below 3 months. Per the germline V gene, CDR1 is MNHEY and CDR2 is SVGAGI. This CDR3 is built from 15 residues. V dropped 5 bases and J dropped 2 bases, with 13 bases sitting between them. TCR beta CDR3 regions were amplified from RNA. Using the HTBI primer set, a first-round RT-PCR was run on the TCR CDR3. TCRdb re-called the multiplex PCR reads with MiXCR, one entry per CDR3 protein. The sample consists of 200,000 to 250,000 distinct CDR3 sequences, roughly 15% of them appearing once.

What was sequenced was blood. The clonotype originates from a woman aged 18-30 years with Graves' ophthalmopathy. The chain joins TRBV6-5 to TRBJ1-3; D may be TRBD1 (5 bases). The CDR3 DNA is TGTGCCAGCAGTCACGAAGGGACGGCTGGAAACACCATATATTTT. It translates to CASSHEGTAGNTIYF.